This record concerns one TCR beta chain sequence. As originally analysed: How many nucleated cells were present was estimated from reference gene primer amplification. The protocol was immunoSEQ multiplex PCR, while the TCRdb copy is restricted to in-frame clones and leaves out a portion. The V and J calls and clone size were taken over from that table, and D and trimming were inferred from the DNA. The table shows about 380,000 clones, with roughly 86% occurring only once. The data were taken from a study of blood T cell repertoires in COVID-19. In the study overall: The United States, Italy and Spain supplied acute and convalescent COVID-19 samples. T cells, B-cell-depleted T cells, or PBMCs provided the cDNA or gDNA that served as material.

The CDR3 is made up of 14 amino acids. The germline CDR1 and CDR2 sequences are SQVTM and ANQGSEA. The junction had 4 bases not matched to a gene; V was cut back by 0 bases and J by 4 bases. The sequencing sample was made of peripheral blood. This chain uses TRBV29-1 with TRBJ1-1; 8 bases are a match to TRBD1. This receptor was obtained from a human donor with acute or convalescent COVID-19. The donor label of this sample is uncertain. CDR3 amino acids: CSVEDTGGLTEAFF. The CDR3 DNA is TGCAGCGTTGAAGACACAGGGGGACTCACTGAAGCTTTCTTT.